This paragraph covers one TCR beta chain sequence. This clone has only one observation. This receptor's antigen is unknown. No quality values exist for individual bases; no much larger clone is one base distant. The donors were included in the validation cohort of roughly 120 subjects, a group kept apart from the approximately 690-subject first cohort. This entry belongs to a study of cytomegalovirus exposure and HLA in healthy donors (dated by TCRdb to about 2017). About the study as a whole: A later analysis indicated that the 90 to 150 validation repertoires were generated on the platform also employed for the approximately 690 repertoires of the first cohort. The study aimed to test whether signatures of past pathogen exposure could be identified by cataloging public T cell receptors. In addition to the first cohort of hundreds of subjects, a separate validation cohort of 100 to 150 different subjects was used. To predict cytomegalovirus infection status, the study brought together high-throughput TCR immunosequencing, statistical association of individual TCRs with disease status, and machine learning. Broad study findings and their caveats: A total of 164 TCR beta chains were listed by the study as associated with cytomegalovirus. In vitro tests confirmed that a few of the cytomegalovirus-associated TCR beta chains recognize cytomegalovirus antigens. A later analysis lacked HLA typing for the validation cohort, so it scored co-occurrence in that cohort across all 120 repertoires. While some public TCRs were present in many individuals, most TCR sequences turned up only very rarely across donors. In both the original and validation cohorts, the classifier was reported to diagnose cytomegalovirus status with high specificity and sensitivity. It was suggested by the authors that the approach could potentially be generalized to other disease states and immunological phenotypes. A later analysis found that TCRs clustered in the first cohort also tended to co-occur in the roughly 120 validation repertoires, with more than 90% of cluster scores above 0.

The germline V gene (reference sequence) supplies CDR1 MNHEY and CDR2 SMNVEV. Including cysteine and phenylalanine, the CDR3 has 15 amino acids. Only CDR3 DNA is held: 45 bases, read in frame from base 1. V is shortened by 3 bases, J by 1 base, and the region joining them spans 11 bases. Libraries were prepared through the immunoSEQ multiplex PCR assay. Processing in the source paper ran as follows. A statistical classification framework was developed to diagnose cytomegalovirus status using the catalog of TCR beta chain sequences. The source is immuneACCESS, and TCRdb retained only in-frame sequences with V and J called. Part of the clones is not carried over; for the studies checked, unresolved V genes explain less than half of this, and the remainder is unexplained. V and J calls and clone size are copied from that table; D and trimming were computed from the DNA. This sample has about 110,000 clones in its table, and roughly 88% of those were observed once. The top ten clones comprise over 2.5% of the sample.

Sequencing was performed on PBMCs. The clonotype was recovered from a woman aged 18-30 years in good health and CMV-seronegative. This receptor chain uses TRBV27 and TRBJ2-3; the D gene is possibly TRBD2, with 6 bases matching. This receptor carries the CDR3 CASSLEGYRTDTQYF. The sequence in DNA is TGTGCCAGCAGTTTGGAGGGATATCGCACAGATACGCAGTATTTT.